This T cell receptor beta chain emerged from a study of cytomegalovirus exposure and HLA in healthy donors. General study findings and limits: HLA restriction was apparent for most CMV-associated TCR beta chains in a later analysis. What was likely a sequencing artifact was a cluster of highly shared sequence variants.

PCR was performed using 60 Vbeta and 13 Jbeta primers. TCRdb's table, derived via immunoSEQ multiplex PCR, lists solely in-frame clones and lacks some. Seen in this sample are tens of thousands of clones; the ten most common clones hold 3% to 4%. Regarding this clone: Its antigen is unidentified.

The CDR3 runs to 14 residues. The germline CDR1 and CDR2 sequences are MDHEN and SYDVKM. Deletions cut 4 bases from V and 7 bases from J, with 14 bases between. The genes are TRBV28 and TRBJ1-5; tentatively, D is TRBD1 (6 bases). This receptor was obtained from a woman aged 25 to 39 in good health and CMV-seropositive. The sample consisted of PBMCs. The CDR3 nucleotides are TGTGCCAGCAGTTCCACAGGGTTCGGGCAGCCCCAGCATTTT. Encoded protein: CASSSTGFGQPQHF. The entire variable domain, with the rest obtained from reference TRBV28 and TRBJ1-5, is as follows: DVKVTQSSRYLVKRTGEKVFLECVQDMDHENMFWYRQDPGLGLRLIYFSYDVKMKEKGDIPEGYSVSREKKERFSLILESASTNQTSMYLCASSSTGFGQPQHFGDGTRLSIL.